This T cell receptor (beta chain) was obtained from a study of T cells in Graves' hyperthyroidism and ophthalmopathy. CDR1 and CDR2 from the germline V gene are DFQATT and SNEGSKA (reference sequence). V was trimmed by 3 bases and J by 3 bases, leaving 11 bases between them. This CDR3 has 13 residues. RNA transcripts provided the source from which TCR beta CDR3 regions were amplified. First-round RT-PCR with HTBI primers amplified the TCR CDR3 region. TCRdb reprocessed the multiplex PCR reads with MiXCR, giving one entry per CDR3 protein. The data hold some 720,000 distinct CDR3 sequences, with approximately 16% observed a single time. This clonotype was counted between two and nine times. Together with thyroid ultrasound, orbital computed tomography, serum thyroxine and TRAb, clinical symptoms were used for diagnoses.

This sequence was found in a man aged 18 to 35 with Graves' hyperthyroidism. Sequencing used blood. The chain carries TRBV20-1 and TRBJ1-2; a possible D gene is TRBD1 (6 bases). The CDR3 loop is CSARVGADYGYTF. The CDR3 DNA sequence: TGCAGTGCTAGGGTGGGGGCTGACTATGGCTACACCTTC.